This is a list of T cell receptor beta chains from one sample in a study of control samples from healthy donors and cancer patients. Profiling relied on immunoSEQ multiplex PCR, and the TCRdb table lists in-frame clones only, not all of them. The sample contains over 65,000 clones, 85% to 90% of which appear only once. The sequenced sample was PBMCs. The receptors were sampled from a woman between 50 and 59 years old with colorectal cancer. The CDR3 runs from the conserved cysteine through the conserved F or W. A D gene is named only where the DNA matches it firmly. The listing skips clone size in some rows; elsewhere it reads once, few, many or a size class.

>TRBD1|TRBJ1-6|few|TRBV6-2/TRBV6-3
CASSYSISSDRGRSPLHF
TGTGCCAGCAGTTACTCGATATCTTCGGACAGGGGGCGTTCACCCCTCCACTTT
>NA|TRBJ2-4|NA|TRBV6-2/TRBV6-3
CASSYTRTAPKNIQYF
TGTGCCAGCAGTTACACCCGGACAGCTCCCAAAAACATTCAGTACTTC
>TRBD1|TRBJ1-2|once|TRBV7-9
CASSSPQGSGYTF
TGTGCCAGCAGCTCTCCACAGGGGAGCGGCTACACCTTC
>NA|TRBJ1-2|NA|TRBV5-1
CASSLEDGYTF
TGCGCCAGCAGCTTAGAAGATGGCTACACCTTC
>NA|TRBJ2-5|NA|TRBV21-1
CASSIPGPSKAEETQYF
TGTGCCAGCAGCATCCCCGGCCCTAGTAAGGCGGAAGAGACCCAGTACTTC
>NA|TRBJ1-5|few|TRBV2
CASSEVPSNQPQHF
TGTGCCAGCAGTGAGGTCCCAAGCAATCAGCCCCAGCATTTT
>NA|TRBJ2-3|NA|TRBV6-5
CASSQGGPATDTQYF
TGTGCCAGCAGCCAGGGGGGACCAGCCACAGATACGCAGTATTTT
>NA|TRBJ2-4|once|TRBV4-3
CASSPERALGKNIQYF
TGCGCCAGCAGCCCTGAAAGAGCGTTGGGCAAAAACATTCAGTACTTC
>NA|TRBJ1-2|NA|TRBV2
CASKANFPTGYTF
TGTGCCAGCAAAGCTAATTTTCCTACTGGCTACACCTTC
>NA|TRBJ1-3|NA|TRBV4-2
CASSQDGPGGAGNTIYF
TGTGCCAGCAGCCAAGATGGCCCGGGGGGGGCTGGAAACACCATATATTTT
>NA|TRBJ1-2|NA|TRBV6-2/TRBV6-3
CASSYEAGPGGYGYTF
TGTGCCAGCAGTTACGAGGCAGGGCCCGGCGGCTATGGCTACACCTTC
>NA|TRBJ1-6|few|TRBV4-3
CASSQEARVASPLHF
TGCGCCAGCAGCCAAGAGGCCAGGGTAGCATCACCCCTCCACTTT
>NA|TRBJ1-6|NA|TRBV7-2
CASSLGGSSYNSPLHF
TGTGCCAGCAGCTTAGGGGGGAGCTCCTATAATTCACCCCTCCACTTT
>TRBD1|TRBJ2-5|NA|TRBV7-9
CASSPGQGAETQYF
TGTGCCAGCAGCCCCGGACAGGGGGCAGAGACCCAGTACTTC
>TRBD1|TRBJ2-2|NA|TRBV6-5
CASSYSTGGNTGELFF
TGTGCCAGCAGTTACTCTACAGGGGGGAACACCGGGGAGCTGTTTTTT
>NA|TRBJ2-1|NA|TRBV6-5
CASSPVESGQNEQFF
TGTGCCAGCAGTCCAGTTGAATCAGGGCAAAATGAGCAGTTCTTC
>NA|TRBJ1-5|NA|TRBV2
CASSADQPQHF
TGTGCCAGCAGTGCGGATCAGCCCCAGCATTTT
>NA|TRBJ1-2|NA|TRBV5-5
CASTWEGQTYGYTF
TGTGCCAGCACATGGGAGGGGCAGACCTATGGCTACACCTTC
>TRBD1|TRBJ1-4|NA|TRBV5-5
CASSSGDRGIEKLFF
TGTGCCAGCAGCAGCGGGGACAGGGGAATTGAAAAACTGTTTTTT
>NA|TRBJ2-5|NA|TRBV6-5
CASSYWVGETQYF
TGTGCCAGCAGTTACTGGGTAGGGGAGACCCAGTACTTC
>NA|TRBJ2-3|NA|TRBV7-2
CASSLGFNQPQYF
TGTGCCAGCAGCTTAGGGTTCAATCAGCCCCAGTATTTT
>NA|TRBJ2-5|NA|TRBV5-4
CASSPNTGTTETQYF
TGTGCCAGCAGCCCCAACACCGGGACAACAGAGACCCAGTACTTC
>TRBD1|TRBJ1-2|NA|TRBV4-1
CASSTSGTGANYGYTF
TGCGCCAGCAGTACATCCGGGACAGGGGCTAACTATGGCTACACCTTC
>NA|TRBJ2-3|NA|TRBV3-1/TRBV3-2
CASSQDSLAGTQYF
TGTGCCAGCAGCCAAGACTCCCTCGCAGGGACGCAGTATTTT
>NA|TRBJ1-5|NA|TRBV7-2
CASSLFLNSNQPQHF
TGTGCCAGCAGCTTGTTTTTGAATAGCAATCAGCCCCAGCATTTT
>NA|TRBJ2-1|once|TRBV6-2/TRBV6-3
CASSTHGASRYNEQFF
TGTGCCAGCAGTACGCACGGGGCTAGCCGCTACAATGAGCAGTTCTTC
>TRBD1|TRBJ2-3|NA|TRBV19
CASTDRGRGDTQYF
TGTGCCAGTACTGACAGGGGGCGCGGAGATACGCAGTATTTT
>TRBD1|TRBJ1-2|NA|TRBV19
CASRQGSYGYTF
TGTGCCAGTAGACAGGGGAGCTATGGCTACACCTTC
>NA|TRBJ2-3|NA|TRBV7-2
CASSLAGTTDTQYF
TGTGCCAGCAGCTTAGCGGGGACCACAGATACGCAGTATTTT
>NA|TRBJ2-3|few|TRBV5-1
CASSFGRSTDTQYF
TGCGCCAGCAGCTTTGGCAGAAGCACAGATACGCAGTATTTT
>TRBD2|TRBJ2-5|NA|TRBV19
CASSLGRDNQETQYF
TGTGCCAGTAGTTTGGGGAGGGATAACCAAGAGACCCAGTACTTC
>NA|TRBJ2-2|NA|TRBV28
CASSLFGSTGELFF
TGTGCCAGCAGTTTATTCGGGTCCACCGGGGAGCTGTTTTTT
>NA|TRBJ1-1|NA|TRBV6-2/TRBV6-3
CASSYPGGGARTEAFF
TGTGCCAGCAGTTACCCAGGAGGGGGGGCGCGGACTGAAGCTTTCTTT
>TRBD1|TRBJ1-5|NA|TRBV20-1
CSASAGTGFNQPQHF
TGCAGTGCTAGTGCCGGGACAGGGTTCAATCAGCCCCAGCATTTT
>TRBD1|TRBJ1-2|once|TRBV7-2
CASSLENRGSGYTF
TGTGCCAGCAGCTTAGAGAACAGGGGTAGTGGCTACACCTTC
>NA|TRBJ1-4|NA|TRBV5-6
CAGGANEKLFF
TGTGCCGGGGGGGCTAATGAAAAACTGTTTTTT
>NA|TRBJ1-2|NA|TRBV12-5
CASGLASGVNYGYTF
TGTGCTAGTGGTTTGGCGTCAGGGGTTAACTATGGCTACACCTTC
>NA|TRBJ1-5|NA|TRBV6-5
CASRLTEDQPQHF
TGTGCCAGCAGGTTGACAGAAGATCAGCCCCAGCATTTT
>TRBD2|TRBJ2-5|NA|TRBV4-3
CASSPGLAGLETQYF
TGCGCCAGCAGTCCGGGACTAGCGGGTCTGGAGACCCAGTACTTC
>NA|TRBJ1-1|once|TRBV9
CASSKTGNTEAFF
TGTGCCAGCAGCAAGACAGGGAACACTGAAGCTTTCTTT
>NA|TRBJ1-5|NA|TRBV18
CASSPPNSGLGSNQPQHF
TGTGCCAGCTCACCACCGAATTCAGGGTTGGGGAGCAATCAGCCCCAGCATTTT
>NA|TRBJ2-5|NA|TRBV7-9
CASSLVSAGKETQYF
TGTGCCAGCAGCTTAGTCTCGGCAGGAAAAGAGACCCAGTACTTC
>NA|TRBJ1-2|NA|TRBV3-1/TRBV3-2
CASSQSQTERFYGYTF
TGTGCCAGCAGCCAAAGTCAGACAGAGCGCTTCTATGGCTACACCTTC
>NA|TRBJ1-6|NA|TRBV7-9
CASSLAAQENSPLHF
TGTGCCAGCAGCTTAGCGGCACAGGAAAATTCACCCCTCCACTTT
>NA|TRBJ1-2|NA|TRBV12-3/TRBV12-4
CASELSRGGYTF
TGTGCCAGCGAATTATCTAGGGGTGGCTACACCTTC